This passage covers 5 T cell receptor beta chains from one sample sequenced in a study of blood T cell repertoires in COVID-19 (TCRdb year 2020). The library came from the immunoSEQ multiplex PCR assay. Not all clones reach the TCRdb copy of this immuneACCESS table, which keeps in-frame sequences only. Checked studies attribute under half of the gap to unresolved V genes and leave the rest unexplained. The sample table shows 300,000 to 450,000 clones, and more than 80% are seen once. Approximately 1% of the sample is taken by the ten largest. The sample was PBMCs or T cells enriched from blood (not recorded which). The source is a man aged 18 to 30 who had recovered from COVID-19.

This chain joins TRBV5-1 and TRBJ1-2, with TRBD1 matching 9 bases. V shed 4 bases and J 7 bases; nucleotides not matched to a gene: 11. CDR1 is SGHRS, CDR2 YFSETQ, per germline. This CDR3 has 15 amino acids. CDR3 region: CASSLIPGQGVGYTF. CDR3 bases: TGCGCCAGCAGCCTAATACCGGGACAGGGTGTTGGCTACACCTTC.

The V call is TRBV19, the J call TRBJ1-3; 10 bases are shared with TRBD1. Germline V gene data show CDR1 as LNHDA and CDR2 as SQIVND (reference sequence). The CDR3 spans 13 residues. V dropped 10 bases and J dropped 4; count of bases not matched to a gene: 4. CDR3 DNA sequence: TGTGCCACCGGACAGGGGGAAGGAAACACCATATATTTT. Protein product: CATGQGEGNTIYF.

The rearrangement joins TRBV12-3 or TRBV12-4 to TRBJ1-6; unclear D gene. The CDR3 is 13 amino acids. Deletions cut 2 bases from V and 13 bases from J, with 12 bases between. CDR3 DNA sequence: TGTGCCAGCAGTTTATTTTCGAGGGATCCCCTCCACTTT. Its translation: CASSLFSRDPLHF.

The chain combines TRBV4-1 with TRBJ2-1; TRBD1 is a possible D gene (6 bases). V lost 3 bases to trimming and J lost 4 bases, with 16 bases between them. CDR3 length: 16 amino acids. Per the germline V gene, CDR1 is MGHRA and CDR2 is YSYEKL. The CDR3 region is CASSQIGTRTYNEQFF. The CDR3 bases are TGCGCCAGCAGCCAGATAGGGACAAGAACTTACAATGAGCAGTTCTTC.

V usage is TRBV11-2 and J usage is TRBJ2-2; 8 bases are shared with TRBD1. The germline CDR1 and CDR2 sequences are SGHAT and FQNNGV. Trimming at V came to 5 bases and at J to 1 base, leaving 12 bases not matched to a gene. The CDR3 spans 18 residues. The CDR3 loop reads CASSASRLGTGNTGELFF. Written as DNA, the CDR3 is TGTGCCAGCAGCGCCTCCCGTCTCGGGACAGGGAACACCGGGGAGCTGTTTTTT.